These 21 T cell receptor beta chains came from one sample sequenced in a study of brain T cells in children with intractable seizures. Documented time point: blood from clinic visit 5 months post-surgery; TSC patient then seizure free. The data were produced by immunoSEQ multiplex PCR, yet TCRdb's version contains in-frame clones alone and is incomplete. Among 300,000 to 400,000 clones, nearly 95% were seen once, and the ten largest hold roughly 6%. Source: peripheral blood, taken about 5 months after surgery. Source of these receptors: a boy in the first two years of life with tuberous sclerosis and intractable seizures.

CDR3 coding DNA: TGCGCCAGCAGCACCACCTTGGTTCTCGGCTCCTACAATGAGCAGTTCTTC. This translates into CASSTTLVLGSYNEQFF. The chain joins TRBV5-1 to TRBJ2-1; D gene ambiguous. V was shortened by 4 bases and J by 0 bases, with 17 bases between the two germline ends. The germline gives CDR1 SGHRS, CDR2 YFSETQ. The CDR3 contains 17 residues. Together with reference TRBV5-1 and TRBJ2-1, the CDR3 gives the full variable domain: KAGVTQTPRYLIKTRGQQVTLSCSPISGHRSVSWYQQTPGQGLQFLFEYFSETQRNKGNFPGRFSGRQFSNSRSEMNVSTLELGDSALYLCASSTTLVLGSYNEQFFGPGTRLTVL.

This chain uses TRBV3-1 (or the pseudogene TRBV3-2) with TRBJ1-2; no clear D gene. The germline V gene encodes CDR1 LGHDT and CDR2 YNNKEL (reference sequence). CDR3 length: 16 residues. The V end lost 0 bases, the J end lost 2 bases, and 13 bases lay between the germline ends. CDR3 nucleotide sequence: TGTGCCAGCAGCCAAGATGGTCAGGAGACCAACTATGGCTACACCTTC. This gives the protein CASSQDGQETNYGYTF.

The chain links TRBV3-1 (or the pseudogene TRBV3-2) to TRBJ1-2; D may be TRBD1 (6 bases). In germline, CDR1 is LGHDT, CDR2 YNNKEL (reference sequence). Trimming removed 0 bases at V and 4 bases at J, with 15 bases between. The CDR3 has 16 residues. The CDR3: CASSQEWQGRSYGYTF. The CDR3 bases are TGTGCCAGCAGCCAAGAATGGCAGGGGAGGTCCTATGGCTACACCTTC.

V is TRBV28 and J is TRBJ1-2; 12 nucleotides line up with TRBD1. Germline-derived CDR1 and CDR2 are MDHEN and SYDVKM. The CDR3 consists of 13 residues. Trimming cost V 3 bases and J 8 bases; bases outside gene matches: 1. CDR3 region: CASSLGQGAGYTF. CDR3 in DNA: TGTGCCAGCAGTTTGGGACAGGGGGCGGGCTACACCTTC.

V gene TRBV6-1 combines with J gene TRBJ1-3, with D unclear. The germline CDR1 and CDR2 sequences are MNHNS and SASEGT. The CDR3 contains 13 residues. Trimming removed 3 bases from V and 2 bases from J, with 5 bases in between. DNA of the CDR3: TGTGCCAGCAGTGAGAGGGCTGGAAACACCATATATTTT. Translating it yields CASSERAGNTIYF.

The CDR3 spells CASSFSGRLSYNEQFF. The CDR3 bases are TGTGCCAGCAGTTTTTCCGGGAGGCTCTCCTACAATGAGCAGTTCTTC. This chain links TRBV28 with TRBJ2-1; 7 bases are a match to TRBD2. The germline gives CDR1 MDHEN, CDR2 SYDVKM. With 3 bases clipped from V and 0 bases from J, the junction kept 5 bases outside the gene matches. The CDR3 totals 16 residues.

The chain uses TRBV6-1 and TRBJ1-5; 7 bases map to TRBD1. The CDR3 is 14 amino acids. The ends lost 1 base at V and 6 bases at J; junction bases unmatched: 3. Germline CDR1 and CDR2: MNHNS and SASEGT. The CDR3 reads CASSEGGGLQPQHF. Written as DNA, the CDR3 is TGTGCCAGCAGTGAAGGAGGGGGCCTTCAGCCCCAGCATTTT.

The chain couples TRBV7-3 to TRBJ2-7, with D maybe TRBD2 (7 bases). The V gene's germline CDR1 is SGHTA and CDR2 FQGTGA. Trimming took off 1 base at V and 3 bases at J, with 16 bases between the two ends. This CDR3 has 16 amino acids. CDR3 sequence (DNA): TGTGCCAGCAGCTTAAGGGCCGGGGGCGGGAGCTACGAGCAGTACTTC. It codes for CASSLRAGGGSYEQYF.

The rearrangement joins TRBV13 to TRBJ2-5; no clear D gene. The CDR3 has 11 amino acids. Between the trimmed V and J ends, which lost 2 bases and 2 bases, there was a span of 0 bases. Per the germline V gene, CDR1 is PRHDT and CDR2 is FYEKMQ (reference sequence). The chain's CDR3 is CASSLQETQYF. The CDR3 DNA reads TGTGCCAGCAGCTTACAAGAGACCCAGTACTTC.

The chain joins TRBV7-9 to TRBJ1-2; D is ambiguous. V was pared by 6 bases and J by 3 bases, with 17 bases between. Per germline, CDR1 SEHNR and CDR2 FQNEAQ (reference sequence). The CDR3 sequence is 15 residues long. The CDR3 region is CASSWALGKDYGYTF. The CDR3 bases are TGTGCCAGCAGTTGGGCCCTAGGGAAAGACTATGGCTACACCTTC.

This clone is a singleton in its sample. The chain is built from TRBV6-6 and TRBJ2-2; 10 nucleotides agree with TRBD1. After removal of 10 bases from V and 1 base from J, the junction contained 6 bases not matched to a gene. The germline V gene encodes CDR1 MNHNY and CDR2 SVGAGI (reference sequence). The CDR3 totals 15 residues. In nucleotides, the CDR3 is TGTGCCATCCCCCGGGACAGGGGGAACACCGGGGAGCTGTTTTTT. Translation gives CAIPRDRGNTGELFF.

The chain combines TRBV7-9 with TRBJ2-1; 11 positions agree with TRBD2. The CDR3 sequence is 13 residues long. Looked up from germline, CDR1 is SEHNR and CDR2 is FQNEAQ (reference sequence). Germline trimming cut 5 bases from V and 10 bases from J; bases unmatched to any gene: 4. CDR3 bases: TGTGCCAGCAGCCGGACTAGCGGGCCGGAGCAGTTCTTC. Protein: CASSRTSGPEQFF.

J is TRBJ1-3 and V is TRBV28; no clear D. Germline V gives CDR1 MDHEN, CDR2 SYDVKM. The V end lost 5 bases, the J end lost 0 bases, and 8 bases lay between the germline ends. This CDR3 contains 14 residues. CDR3 sequence reads: CASSLTNSGNTIYF. The CDR3 nucleotides read TGTGCCAGCAGTCTCACCAACTCTGGAAACACCATATATTTT.

The chain couples TRBV6-5 to TRBJ1-1, with D perhaps TRBD1 (5 bases). Germline V gene lookup returns CDR1 MNHEY and CDR2 SVGAGI. The V end was cut by 5 bases, the J end by 0 bases, with 10 bases between. The CDR3 contains 14 residues. Here the CDR3 reads CASSKTEMNTEAFF. DNA of the CDR3: TGTGCCAGCAGTAAGACAGAAATGAACACTGAAGCTTTCTTT.

V and J are TRBV27 and TRBJ2-1; TRBD2 aligns across 9 bases. The trim removed 5 bases at V and 6 bases at J, leaving 11 bases unmatched. CDR3 length equals 16 residues. Germline CDR1 MNHEY, CDR2 SMNVEV (reference sequence). CDR3 DNA: TGTGCCAGCAGTCCATCTCTAGCGGGAAGGGGCAATGAGCAGTTCTTC. Protein sequence: CASSPSLAGRGNEQFF.

This sequence joins TRBV9 and TRBJ1-2; TRBD1 might be the D (5 bases). Germline V gene sequence: CDR1 SGDLS, CDR2 YYNGEE. Deletions cut 3 bases from V and 2 bases from J, with 11 bases between. The CDR3 is made up of 14 amino acids. CDR3 in DNA: TGTGCCAGCAGCGCCGCCCGGGGGAACTATGGCTACACCTTC. Translated: CASSAARGNYGYTF.

The chain recombines TRBV15 with TRBJ1-4; D ambiguous. The CDR3 is 13 residues long. Deletions cut 3 bases from V and 6 bases from J, with 8 bases between. Germline CDR1 reads LNHNV; CDR2 reads YYDKDF (reference sequence). The CDR3 loop is CATSSMQDEKLFF. In DNA form, the CDR3 reads TGTGCCACCAGCAGCATGCAGGATGAAAAACTGTTTTTT.

The chain is built from TRBV11-2 and TRBJ2-7; D gene uncertain. CDR3 size: 16 residues. The V end lost 2 bases, the J end lost 3 bases, and 17 bases lay between the germline ends. CDR1 is SGHAT and CDR2 is FQNNGV in the germline V gene. CDR3 in DNA: TGTGCCAGCAGCTTACGCGGAGAAACATCCTTCTACGAGCAGTACTTC. As protein: CASSLRGETSFYEQYF.

The chain has TRBV5-4 and TRBJ2-7; 7 positions match TRBD1. The germline CDR1 and CDR2 sequences are SGHNT and YYREEE (reference sequence). CDR3 length: 16 residues. The ends lost 0 bases at V and 2 bases at J; junction bases unmatched: 8. CDR3 in DNA: TGTGCCAGCAGCTTGGAACCGGGACAGTCCCCCTACGAGCAGTACTTC. This codes for CASSLEPGQSPYEQYF.

The rearrangement joins TRBV2 to TRBJ1-5; D remains ambiguous. V lost 4 bases and J 0 bases, leaving 7 bases between the germline ends. Germline CDR1 SNHLY, CDR2 FYNNEI. The CDR3 is made up of 14 amino acids. CDR3 sequence reads: CASSGLGSNQPQHF. The CDR3 region has the DNA TGTGCCAGCAGTGGGTTAGGTAGCAATCAGCCCCAGCATTTT.

The chain couples TRBV9 to TRBJ2-3; D possibly corresponds to TRBD2 (6 bases). Trimming shortened V by 1 base and J by 2 bases, and 14 bases separated the two germline ends. CDR1 SGDLS and CDR2 YYNGEE come from the germline V gene. The CDR3 has 16 residues. The chain's CDR3 is CASSVMSSGYTDTQYF. CDR3 coding DNA: TGTGCCAGCAGCGTAATGAGTAGCGGCTACACAGATACGCAGTATTTT.